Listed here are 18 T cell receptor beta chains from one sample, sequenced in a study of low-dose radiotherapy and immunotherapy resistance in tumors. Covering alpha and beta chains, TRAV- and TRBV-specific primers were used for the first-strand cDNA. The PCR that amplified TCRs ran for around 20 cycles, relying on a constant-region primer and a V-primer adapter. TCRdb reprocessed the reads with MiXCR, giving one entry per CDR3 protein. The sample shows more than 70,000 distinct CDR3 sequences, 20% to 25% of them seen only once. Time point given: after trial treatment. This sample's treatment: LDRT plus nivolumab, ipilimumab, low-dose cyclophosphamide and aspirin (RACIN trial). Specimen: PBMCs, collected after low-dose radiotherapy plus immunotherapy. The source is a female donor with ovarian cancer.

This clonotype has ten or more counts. Written as DNA, the CDR3 is TGTGCCAGCAGCTTAGAAAGGGGGGGGACCTCCTACAATGAGCAGTTCTTC. Amino acid sequence: CASSLERGGTSYNEQFF. The chain carries TRBV7-9 and TRBJ2-1; D might be TRBD2 (7 bases). In germline, CDR1 is SEHNR, CDR2 FQNEAQ (reference sequence). The CDR3 contains 17 residues. The V end lost 1 base, the J end lost 0 bases, and 13 bases lay between the germline ends.

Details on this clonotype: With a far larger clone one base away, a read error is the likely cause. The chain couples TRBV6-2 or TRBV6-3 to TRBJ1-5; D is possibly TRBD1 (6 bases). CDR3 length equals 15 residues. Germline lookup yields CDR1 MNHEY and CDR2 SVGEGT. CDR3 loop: CTSIAGGQMDQPQHF. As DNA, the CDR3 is TGTACCAGCATAGCCGGCGGACAGATGGATCAGCCCCAGCATTTT.

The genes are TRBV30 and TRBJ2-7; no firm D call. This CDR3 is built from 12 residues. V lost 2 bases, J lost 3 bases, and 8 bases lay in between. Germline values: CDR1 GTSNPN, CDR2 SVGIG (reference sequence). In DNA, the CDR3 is TGTGCCTGGAGTCCCCTCAACTACGAGCAGTACTTC. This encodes CAWSPLNYEQYF.

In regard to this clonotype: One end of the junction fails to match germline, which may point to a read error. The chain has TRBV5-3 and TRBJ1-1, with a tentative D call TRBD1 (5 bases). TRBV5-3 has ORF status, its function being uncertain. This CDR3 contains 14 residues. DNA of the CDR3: TGTGCCAGCAGCTTTCCCCAGGGAAACACTGAAGCTTTCTTT. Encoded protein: CASSFPQGNTEAFF.

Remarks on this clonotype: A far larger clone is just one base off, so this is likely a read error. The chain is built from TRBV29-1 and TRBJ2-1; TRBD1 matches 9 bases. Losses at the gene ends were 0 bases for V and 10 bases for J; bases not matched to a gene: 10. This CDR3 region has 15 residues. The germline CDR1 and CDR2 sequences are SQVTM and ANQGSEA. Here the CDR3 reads CSVEETGGFTYEQFF. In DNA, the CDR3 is TGCAGCGTTGAAGAAACAGGGGGCTTTACCTACGAGCAGTTCTTC.

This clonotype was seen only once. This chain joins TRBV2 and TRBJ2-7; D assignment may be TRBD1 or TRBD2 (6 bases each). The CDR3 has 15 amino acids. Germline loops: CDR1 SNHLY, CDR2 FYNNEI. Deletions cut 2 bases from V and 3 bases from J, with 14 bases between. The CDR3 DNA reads TGTGCCAGCAGTGAACAAGTCAGGGGAGGCTACGAGCAGTACTTC. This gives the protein CASSEQVRGGYEQYF. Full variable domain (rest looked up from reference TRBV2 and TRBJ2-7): EPEVTQTPSHQVTQMGQEVILRCVPISNHLYFYWYRQILGQKVEFLVSFYNNEISEKSEIFDDQFSVERPDGSNFTLKIRSTKLEDSAMYFCASSEQVRGGYEQYFGPGTRLTVT.

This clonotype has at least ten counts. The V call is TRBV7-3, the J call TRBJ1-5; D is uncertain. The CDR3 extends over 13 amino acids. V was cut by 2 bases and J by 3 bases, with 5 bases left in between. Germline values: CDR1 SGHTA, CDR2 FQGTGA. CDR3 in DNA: TGTGCCAGCAGCTTATTGGTCAATCAGCCCCAGCATTTT. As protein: CASSLLVNQPQHF.

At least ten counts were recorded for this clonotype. CDR3 amino acids: CASSLGGRNNEQFF. DNA for the CDR3: TGTGCCAGCAGTTTAGGCGGGCGAAACAATGAGCAGTTCTTC. The chain is built from TRBV12-3 or TRBV12-4 and TRBJ2-1; TRBD2 is a possible D gene (5 bases). V gave up 1 base and J gave up 5 bases, with 9 bases separating them. The CDR3 covers 14 residues.

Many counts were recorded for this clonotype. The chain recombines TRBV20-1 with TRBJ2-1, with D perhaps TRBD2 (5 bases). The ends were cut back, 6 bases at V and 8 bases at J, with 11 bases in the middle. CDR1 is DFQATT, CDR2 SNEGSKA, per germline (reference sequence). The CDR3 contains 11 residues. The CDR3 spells CSAGSDYEQFF. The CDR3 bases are TGCAGTGCAGGTAGCGACTATGAGCAGTTCTTC.

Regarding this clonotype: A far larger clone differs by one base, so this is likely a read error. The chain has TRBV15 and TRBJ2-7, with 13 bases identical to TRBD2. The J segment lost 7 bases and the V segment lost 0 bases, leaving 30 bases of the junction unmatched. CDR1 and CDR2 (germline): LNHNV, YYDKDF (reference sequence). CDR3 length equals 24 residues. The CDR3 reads CATSRDAPRGGTSGIGAGYNEQYF. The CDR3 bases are TGTGCCACCAGCAGAGATGCGCCACGGGGGGGGACTAGCGGGATTGGAGCGGGATACAATGAGCAGTACTTC.

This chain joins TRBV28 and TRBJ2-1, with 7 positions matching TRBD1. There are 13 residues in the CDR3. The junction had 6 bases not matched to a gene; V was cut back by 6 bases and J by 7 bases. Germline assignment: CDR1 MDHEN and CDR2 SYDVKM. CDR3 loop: CASSGTAANEQFF. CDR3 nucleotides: TGTGCCAGCAGCGGGACAGCCGCTAATGAGCAGTTCTTC. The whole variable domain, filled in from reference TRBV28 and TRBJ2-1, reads DVKVTQSSRYLVKRTGEKVFLECVQDMDHENMFWYRQDPGLGLRLIYFSYDVKMKEKGDIPEGYSVSREKKERFSLILESASTNQTSMYLCASSGTAANEQFFGPGTRLTVL.

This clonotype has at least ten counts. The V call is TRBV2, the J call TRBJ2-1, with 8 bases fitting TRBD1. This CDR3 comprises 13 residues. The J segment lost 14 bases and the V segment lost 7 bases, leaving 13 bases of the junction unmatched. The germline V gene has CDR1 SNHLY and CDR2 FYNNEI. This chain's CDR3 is CASMTNQGADKFF. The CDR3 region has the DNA TGTGCCAGCATGACTAACCAGGGGGCGGACAAGTTCTTC.

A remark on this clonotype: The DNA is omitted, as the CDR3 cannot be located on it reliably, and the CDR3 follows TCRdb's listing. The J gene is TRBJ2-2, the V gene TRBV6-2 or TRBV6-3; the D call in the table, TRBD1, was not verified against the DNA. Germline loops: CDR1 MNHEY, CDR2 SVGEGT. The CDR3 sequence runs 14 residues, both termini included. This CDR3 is CASSYGGTGELFFF.

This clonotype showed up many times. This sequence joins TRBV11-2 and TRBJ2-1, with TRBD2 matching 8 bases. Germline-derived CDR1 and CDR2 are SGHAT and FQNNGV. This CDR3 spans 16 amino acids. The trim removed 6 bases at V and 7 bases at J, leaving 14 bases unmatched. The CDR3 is CASSLEGVAGINEQFF. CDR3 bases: TGTGCCAGCAGTCTTGAGGGGGTAGCGGGAATTAATGAGCAGTTCTTC.

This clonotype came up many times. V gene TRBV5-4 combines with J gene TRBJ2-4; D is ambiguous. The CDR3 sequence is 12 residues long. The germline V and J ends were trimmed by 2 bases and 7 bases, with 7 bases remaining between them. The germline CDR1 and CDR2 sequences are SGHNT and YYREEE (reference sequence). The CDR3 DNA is TGTGCCAGCAGCTTAGGGCCTAACATTCAGTACTTC. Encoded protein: CASSLGPNIQYF.

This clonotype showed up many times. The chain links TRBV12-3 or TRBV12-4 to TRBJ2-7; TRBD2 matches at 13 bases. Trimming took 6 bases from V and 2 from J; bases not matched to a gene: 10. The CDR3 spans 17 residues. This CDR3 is CASSPGLAGEGAYEQYF. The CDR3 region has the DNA TGTGCCAGCAGCCCAGGACTAGCGGGAGAAGGGGCCTACGAGCAGTACTTC.

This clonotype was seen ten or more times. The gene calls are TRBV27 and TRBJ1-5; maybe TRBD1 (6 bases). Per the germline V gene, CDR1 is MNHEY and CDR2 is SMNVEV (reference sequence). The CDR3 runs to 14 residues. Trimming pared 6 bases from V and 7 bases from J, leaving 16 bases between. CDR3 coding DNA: TGTGCCAGCAGCTTACACAGGGAAACGCAGCCCCAGCATTTT. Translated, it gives CASSLHRETQPQHF.

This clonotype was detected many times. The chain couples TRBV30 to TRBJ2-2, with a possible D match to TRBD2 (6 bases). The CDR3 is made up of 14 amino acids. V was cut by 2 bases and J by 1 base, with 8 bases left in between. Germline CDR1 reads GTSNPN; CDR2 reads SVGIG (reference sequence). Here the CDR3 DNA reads TGTGCCTGGAGTCTAGCGCTGAACACCGGGGAGCTGTTTTTT. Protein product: CAWSLALNTGELFF.